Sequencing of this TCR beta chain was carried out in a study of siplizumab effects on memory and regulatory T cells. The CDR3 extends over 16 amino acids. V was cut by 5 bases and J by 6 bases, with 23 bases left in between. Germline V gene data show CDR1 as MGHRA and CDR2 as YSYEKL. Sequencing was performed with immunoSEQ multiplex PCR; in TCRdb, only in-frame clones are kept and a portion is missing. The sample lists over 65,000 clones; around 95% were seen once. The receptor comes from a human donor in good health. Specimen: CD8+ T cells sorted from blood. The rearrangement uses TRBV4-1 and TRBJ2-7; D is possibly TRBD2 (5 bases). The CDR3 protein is CASSVPPRQGGSEQYF. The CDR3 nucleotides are TGCGCCAGCAGCGTACCCCCCCGACAAGGTGGGAGCGAGCAGTACTTC.